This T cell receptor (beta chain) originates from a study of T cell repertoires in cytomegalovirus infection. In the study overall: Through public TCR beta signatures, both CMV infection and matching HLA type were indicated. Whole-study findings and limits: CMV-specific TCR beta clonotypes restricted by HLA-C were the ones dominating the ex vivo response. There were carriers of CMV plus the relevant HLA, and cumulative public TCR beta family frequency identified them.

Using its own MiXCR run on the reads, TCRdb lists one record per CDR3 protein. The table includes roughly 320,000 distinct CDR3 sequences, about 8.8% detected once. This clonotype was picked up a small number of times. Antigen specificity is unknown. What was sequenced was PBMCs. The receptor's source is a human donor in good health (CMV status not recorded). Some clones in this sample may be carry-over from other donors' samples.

The CDR3 spells CASSGRQASTDTQYF. The CDR3 bases are TGTGCCAGCAGTGGCCGACAGGCTAGCACAGATACGCAGTATTTT. The V gene is TRBV2, the J gene TRBJ2-3; TRBD1 might be the D (6 bases). Germline V CDR1 and CDR2: SNHLY, FYNNEI. Trimming pared 4 bases from V and 0 bases from J, leaving 11 bases between. This CDR3 is built from 15 residues.